The clone carrying this T cell receptor beta chain was observed at least ten times. This record belongs to a study of T cells in Graves' hyperthyroidism and ophthalmopathy. On the study more broadly: Before treatment of any kind, peripheral blood was taken at initial diagnosis.

RNA transcripts were the template for amplifying TCR beta CDR3 regions. When the TCR CDR3 underwent first-round RT-PCR, the HTBI primer set was used. TCRdb processed the multiplex PCR reads anew with MiXCR; each CDR3 protein has one entry. The table records fewer than 550,000 distinct CDR3 sequences, 15% to 18% of them present only once. Germline V gene data show CDR1 as MNHNS and CDR2 as SASEGT. The length of the CDR3 is 13 residues. V lost 6 bases and J lost 7; bases outside the gene matches: 3. The sample consisted of blood. The chain couples TRBV6-1 to TRBJ1-2; 12 bases agree with TRBD1. This TCR came from a woman aged 18-29 years with Graves' hyperthyroidism. This chain's CDR3 is CASSGTGGSGYTF. The CDR3, as DNA: TGTGCCAGCAGCGGGACAGGGGGCTCTGGCTACACCTTC.